This TCR beta chain derives from a study of T-cell memory formation after mild COVID-19. Whole-study results and caveats: Prior to infection, memory already included some responding clones, suggesting cross-reactive memory joined. Later expanders leaned CD4+, whereas clones that contracted between day 15 and 85 were balanced CD4/CD8. Contracting CD4+ clones were located mainly in CM and EM, and CD8+ clones in EMRA.

The 5'RACE method, run with constant-segment primers, produced TCR alpha and TCR beta cDNA libraries (carrying sample barcodes and UMIs). Each CDR3 protein gets one entry after TCRdb re-called the 5' RACE reads with MiXCR. The top ten hold over 20% of the sample, which has about 260,000 distinct CDR3 sequences, roughly 17% seen once. Regarding this clonotype: The antigen remains unidentified.

The specimen sequenced was PBMCs or a T cell subset sorted from them (not recorded which). The sequence derives from a man between 18 and 29 years old who had mild COVID-19 (a few samples of this study predate the infection). Cell type and time point are not known.

The CDR3 region is CAIMEGGLNTEAFF. DNA of the CDR3: TGTGCCATCATGGAAGGTGGGCTGAACACTGAAGCTTTCTTT. This chain uses TRBV10-3 with TRBJ1-1; no clear D. The CDR3 length is 14 residues. Germline V gene lookup returns CDR1 ENHRY and CDR2 SYGVKD. V was cut by 7 bases and J by 0 bases, with 12 bases left in between.